Each of the 5 T cell receptor beta chains below was sequenced from the same sample in a study of patients and donors after allogeneic stem cell transplantation. From the RT-PCR reads, TCRdb called clonotypes with MiXCR, one entry per CDR3 protein. Seen here are 190,000 or so distinct CDR3 sequences, around 40% observed once, and the top ten hold 11%. The sequencing sample was made of blood, either unsorted or a sorted T cell fraction (not recorded which). These receptors were obtained from a human donor who was either an allogeneic HSCT recipient or a stem cell or donor lymphocyte infusion donor (not recorded which). It is not recorded whose cells these are; they may come from a transplant donor.

The chain has TRBV20-1 and TRBJ1-1; 8 positions match TRBD1. Germline-derived CDR1 and CDR2 are DFQATT and SNEGSKA (reference sequence). This CDR3 region has 13 residues. The V and J ends lost 5 bases and 11 bases, in that order; junction bases with no gene match: 13. The CDR3 DNA is TGCAGTGCTTCCATCCGACAGGGGACGAGGGCTTTCTTT. Amino acid sequence: CSASIRQGTRAFF.

The V and J genes are TRBV29-1 and TRBJ1-1, with D possibly matching TRBD1 (5 bases). The CDR3 has 13 residues. V was shortened by 5 bases and J by 4 bases, with 14 bases between the two germline ends. Germline CDR1 SQVTM, CDR2 ANQGSEA. Here the CDR3 DNA reads TGCAGCGTTTCAACCCTGGGGGGCACTGAAGCTTTCTTT. Amino acid sequence: CSVSTLGGTEAFF.

This clonotype was counted a few times. The V call is TRBV12-3 or TRBV12-4, the J call TRBJ1-6, with D unresolved. V shed 4 bases and J shed 10 bases, with 11 bases lying between them. CDR3 length equals 13 residues. CDR3 DNA sequence: TGTGCCAGCAGTTCCACAGTTCGATCACCCCTCCACTTT. Residues: CASSSTVRSPLHF.

V and J are TRBV6-5 and TRBJ2-7; D is possibly TRBD1 or TRBD2 (5 bases each). CDR1 MNHEY and CDR2 SVGAGI come from the germline V gene. V lost 8 bases to trimming and J lost 1 base, with 18 bases between them. This CDR3 spans 15 amino acids. CDR3 region: CASRSSGTDSYEQYF. CDR3 bases: TGTGCCAGCCGAAGTTCCGGGACGGATTCCTACGAGCAGTACTTC.

The chain is built from TRBV7-9 and TRBJ2-7, with unresolved D. The CDR3 is 15 amino acids. From germline, CDR1 is SEHNR and CDR2 FQNEAQ (reference sequence). V dropped 6 bases and J dropped 9 bases, with 24 bases sitting between them. The CDR3 spells CASRAQASLGALQYF. The CDR3 bases are TGTGCCAGCAGGGCTCAAGCCAGCTTGGGTGCGCTGCAGTACTTC. The full variable domain, completed using reference TRBV7-9 and TRBJ2-7, is DTGVSQNPRHKITKRGQNVTFRCDPISEHNRLYWYRQTLGQGPEFLTYFQNEAQLEKSRLLSDRFSAERPKGSFSTLEIQRTEQGDSAMYLCASRAQASLGALQYFGPGTRLTVT.